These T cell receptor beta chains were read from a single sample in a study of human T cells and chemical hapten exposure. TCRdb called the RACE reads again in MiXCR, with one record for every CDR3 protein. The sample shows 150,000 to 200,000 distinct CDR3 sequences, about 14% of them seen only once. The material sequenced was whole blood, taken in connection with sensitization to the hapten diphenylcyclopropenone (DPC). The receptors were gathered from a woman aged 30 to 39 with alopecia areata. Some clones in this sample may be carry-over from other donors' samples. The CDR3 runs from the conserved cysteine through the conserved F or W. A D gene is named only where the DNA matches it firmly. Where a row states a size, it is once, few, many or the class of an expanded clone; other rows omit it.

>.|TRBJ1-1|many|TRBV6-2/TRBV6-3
CASSFGWGAFF
TGTGCCAGCAGTTTTGGTTGGGGCGCTTTCTTT
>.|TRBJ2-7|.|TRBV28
CASSLGISSYEQYF
TGTGCCAGCAGTTTGGGGATCTCATCCTACGAGCAGTACTTC
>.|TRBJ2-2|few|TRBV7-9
CASRPKRDLTGELFF
TGTGCCAGCAGACCAAAAAGGGACCTCACCGGGGAGCTGTTTTTT
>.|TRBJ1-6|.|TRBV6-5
CASSRPPSSLNSPLHF
TGTGCCAGCAGCCGTCCTCCGAGTAGCCTTAATTCACCCCTCCACTTT
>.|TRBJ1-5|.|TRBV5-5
CASIHREGNQPQHF
TGTGCCAGCATCCACAGGGAAGGCAATCAGCCCCAGCATTTT
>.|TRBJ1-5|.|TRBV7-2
CASSLQYSNQPQHF
TGTGCCAGCAGCTTACAGTATAGCAATCAGCCCCAGCATTTT
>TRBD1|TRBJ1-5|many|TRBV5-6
CASSATGVNQPQHF
TGTGCCAGCAGCGCGACAGGGGTCAATCAGCCCCAGCATTTT
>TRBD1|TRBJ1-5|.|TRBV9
CASSTGQAPQPQHF
TGTGCCAGCAGCACAGGACAGGCCCCTCAGCCCCAGCATTTT
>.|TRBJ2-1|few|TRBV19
CASSILTGVPYNEQFF
TGTGCCAGTAGTATTTTGACAGGAGTCCCGTACAATGAGCAGTTCTTC
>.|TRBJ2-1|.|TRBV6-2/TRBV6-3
CASSGGDWNDEQFF
TGTGCCAGCAGTGGGGGAGATTGGAACGATGAGCAGTTCTTC
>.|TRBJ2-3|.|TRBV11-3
CASSLGRPTDTQYF
TGTGCCAGCAGCTTGGGCAGACCCACAGATACGCAGTATTTT
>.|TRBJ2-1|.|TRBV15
CATSRDRSNEQFF
TGTGCCACCAGCAGAGATAGGAGCAATGAGCAGTTCTTC